These T cell receptor beta chains were read from a single sample in a study of glioma-infiltrating T cells after dendritic cell vaccination. TCRdb keeps only in-frame clones here, not all; method: immunoSEQ multiplex PCR. The sample gives approximately 90,000 clones, around 85% of which show up once; less than 3% is in the top ten. The specimen comprised blood, sampled before dendritic cell vaccination. These receptors all come from a human donor with glioblastoma. The CDR3 runs from the conserved cysteine through the conserved F or W. Fields, in order: CDR3 length, D gene, J gene, V gene, clone size, CDR3 DNA, CDR3 protein. D genes are given only for firm matches. The listing skips clone size in some rows; elsewhere it reads once, few, many or a size class.

len: 14
d_gene: -
j_gene: TRBJ2-3
v_gene: TRBV10-1
abundance: -
CDR3nt: TGCGCCAGCAGTGAGTCGTCCGACTGGGATACGCAGTATTTT
CDR3aa: CASSESSDWDTQYF

len: 13
d_gene: TRBD2
j_gene: TRBJ2-7
v_gene: TRBV11-1
abundance: -
CDR3nt: TGTGCCAGCAGCTTAGCGGGAGGGGTCGAGCAGTACTTC
CDR3aa: CASSLAGGVEQYF

len: 13
d_gene: -
j_gene: TRBJ1-1
v_gene: TRBV6-6
abundance: -
CDR3nt: TGTGCCAGCAGTTACCTACGGGGAACTGAAGCTTTCTTT
CDR3aa: CASSYLRGTEAFF

len: 14
d_gene: -
j_gene: TRBJ1-3
v_gene: TRBV6-5
abundance: -
CDR3nt: TGTGCCAGCAGTTTCGGGGGGTCTGGAAACACCATATATTTT
CDR3aa: CASSFGGSGNTIYF

len: 14
d_gene: -
j_gene: TRBJ2-7
v_gene: TRBV27
abundance: -
CDR3nt: TGTGCCAGCAGTTTATGGCGGAGCCACTACGAGCAGTACTTC
CDR3aa: CASSLWRSHYEQYF

len: 13
d_gene: -
j_gene: TRBJ1-1
v_gene: TRBV7-7
abundance: few
CDR3nt: TGTGCCAGCAGCTTGTGGCAGGGCACTGAAGCTTTCTTT
CDR3aa: CASSLWQGTEAFF

len: 16
d_gene: -
j_gene: TRBJ2-5
v_gene: TRBV7-9
abundance: few
CDR3nt: TGTGCCAGCAGCTTGATGAAAAGAACAGGGCAAGAGACCCAGTACTTC
CDR3aa: CASSLMKRTGQETQYF

len: 16
d_gene: -
j_gene: TRBJ2-1
v_gene: TRBV5-8
abundance: -
CDR3nt: TGTGCCAGCAGCTTGGGGGCGAGAAGCTCCTACAATGAGCAGTTCTTC
CDR3aa: CASSLGARSSYNEQFF

len: 16
d_gene: TRBD2
j_gene: TRBJ2-1
v_gene: TRBV27
abundance: -
CDR3nt: TGTGCCAGCATCTCACTCGCGGGGGGCCCCTACAATGAGCAGTTCTTC
CDR3aa: CASISLAGGPYNEQFF

len: 14
d_gene: -
j_gene: TRBJ1-5
v_gene: TRBV19
abundance: few
CDR3nt: TGTGCCAGTGACGACCAGGGGTCCGGTCAGCCCCAGCATTTT
CDR3aa: CASDDQGSGQPQHF

len: 13
d_gene: -
j_gene: TRBJ1-1
v_gene: TRBV6-1
abundance: once
CDR3nt: TGTGCCAGCAGTGACCAGGGTTCCACTGAAGCTTTCTTT
CDR3aa: CASSDQGSTEAFF

len: 13
d_gene: -
j_gene: TRBJ2-7
v_gene: TRBV18
abundance: once
CDR3nt: TGTGCCAGCTCTCCGACTAACTCCTACGAGCAGTACTTC
CDR3aa: CASSPTNSYEQYF

len: 18
d_gene: TRBD1
j_gene: TRBJ1-6
v_gene: TRBV19
abundance: few
CDR3nt: TGTGCCAGTAGTATAGGCTACAGGGGATCCTCCTATAATTCACCCCTCCACTTT
CDR3aa: CASSIGYRGSSYNSPLHF

len: 15
d_gene: TRBD1
j_gene: TRBJ1-6
v_gene: TRBV5-1
abundance: -
CDR3nt: TGCGCCAGCAGCAGCTCGGGACAGGGCAATTCACCCCTCCACTTT
CDR3aa: CASSSSGQGNSPLHF

len: 16
d_gene: -
j_gene: TRBJ1-3
v_gene: TRBV4-1
abundance: -
CDR3nt: TGCGCCAGCAGCCGGGGCAGCCCGGGAGCTGGAAACACCATATATTTT
CDR3aa: CASSRGSPGAGNTIYF

len: 15
d_gene: -
j_gene: TRBJ2-7
v_gene: TRBV5-8
abundance: once
CDR3nt: TGTGCCAGCAGCTTGGGGGGCTCGAGCTCCTACGAGCAGTACTTC
CDR3aa: CASSLGGSSSYEQYF

len: 15
d_gene: TRBD1
j_gene: TRBJ2-2
v_gene: TRBV19
abundance: -
CDR3nt: TGTGCCAGTAGGACGGACAGGGACTCCACCGGGGAGCTGTTTTTT
CDR3aa: CASRTDRDSTGELFF

len: 13
d_gene: -
j_gene: TRBJ2-2
v_gene: TRBV5-1
abundance: -
CDR3nt: TGCGCCAGCAGCCCCGGGAACACCGGGGAGCTGTTTTTT
CDR3aa: CASSPGNTGELFF

len: 17
d_gene: TRBD1
j_gene: TRBJ2-2
v_gene: TRBV18
abundance: -
CDR3nt: TGTGCCAGCTCACCAACTCCCGAGGGGGCTGGGACCGGGGAGCTGTTTTTT
CDR3aa: CASSPTPEGAGTGELFF